This T cell receptor beta chain stems from a study of OX40 agonist ivuxolimab in advanced cancers. Overall study context: Age averaged approximately 60 years (range about 20 to 80), and approximately 80% were male.

Comments on this clone: Its cognate antigen is unknown.

The investigators sampled blood at baseline, at cycle 4 day 1, and at cycle 7 day 1. Sequencing used immunoSEQ multiplex PCR; TCRdb keeps in-frame clones, though not all of them. Among about 55,000 clones listed, around 85% were seen once. CDR3 size: 16 residues. Between the trimmed V and J ends, which lost 4 bases and 4 bases, there was a span of 20 bases. Germline CDR1 reads SGHRS; CDR2 reads YFSETQ. Notes on the study in general: Fewer expanded clones were found on average in CD4+ than in CD8+ T cells.

The TCR originated in an adult with an advanced solid tumor such as melanoma, head and neck, liver or kidney cancer. The sequencing here drew on CD4+ or CD8+ T cells sorted from blood, taken in a trial of the OX40 agonist ivuxolimab. The V gene is TRBV5-1, the J gene TRBJ2-5, with D possibly TRBD2 on 6 matching bases. DNA of the CDR3: TGCGCCAGCAGCGAGCCGGAGGGTCCCTTGCGAGAGACCCAGTACTTC. It translates to CASSEPEGPLRETQYF.